This T cell receptor (beta chain) was found in a study of sequential checkpoint blockade in melanoma. Overall study context: Both treatment sequences were followed by maintenance nivolumab.

The sample's treatment: randomized to nivolumab then ipilimumab (arm A) or the reverse (arm B). Sorted cells were live CD3+CD8+, lacking CD19 and CD56, from PBMCs. Trimming removed 1 base at V and 4 bases at J, with 10 bases between. Germline-derived CDR1 and CDR2 are LGHNA and YSLEER. This CDR3 is built from 15 residues. Only in-frame clones appear in the TCRdb table, and some are missing; sequencing was by immunoSEQ multiplex PCR. The table records just over 9,000 clones, 50% to 60% of them present only once. The sample consisted of CD8+ T cells sorted from blood (inferred from file names), taken from a patient given nivolumab and ipilimumab in sequence. This chain uses TRBV4-3 with TRBJ2-2, with D possibly TRBD1 on 6 matching bases. The TCR sequence derives from a human donor with melanoma. This CDR3 is CASSQGGLLTGELFF. The CDR3 DNA reads as TGCGCCAGCAGCCAAGGGGGGCTGCTCACCGGGGAGCTGTTTTTT.